Listed here are 28 T cell receptor beta chains from one sample, sequenced in a study of shared clonotypes between healthy human individuals. TCRdb's table, derived via immunoSEQ multiplex PCR, lists solely in-frame clones and lacks some. Here the sample spans approximately 640,000 clones, less than 95% being singletons. Sequencing was performed on memory CD8+ T cells from PBMCs. Specified subset: CD45RO+ cells pooled with CCR7-negative TemRA cells. The receptors here all came from a man younger than 35 in good health. Some clones in this sample may be carry-over from other donors' samples.

The V call is TRBV10-3, the J call TRBJ1-2; D ambiguous. V lost 2 bases and J lost 2, with 12 bases in between. The CDR3 is 15 amino acids. The germline gives CDR1 ENHRY, CDR2 SYGVKD. The CDR3 DNA reads TGTGCCATCAGTGAGACCGGCAGACAAAACTATGGCTACACCTTC. Translating it yields CAISETGRQNYGYTF.

The chain is built from TRBV7-6 and TRBJ2-7, with unresolved D. CDR1 and CDR2 from the germline V gene are SGHVS and FNYEAQ. The V gene lost 5 bases and the J gene lost 6 bases, with 8 bases spanning the gap. The CDR3 loop spans 11 amino acids. Here the CDR3 DNA reads TGTGCCAGCAGCCTCGAGCGCGAGCAGTACTTC. Protein product: CASSLEREQYF.

This rearrangement joins TRBV21-1 to TRBJ2-7. TRBV21-1 is recorded as a pseudogene. The length of the CDR3 is 13 residues. CDR3 bases: TGTGCCAGCATTAGATCCGGGCCGTACGAGCAGTACTTC. It translates to CASIRSGPYEQYF.

This clone was counted once. The chain carries TRBV14 and TRBJ1-2; no definite D call. CDR1 and CDR2 (germline): SGHDN, FVKESK. Trimming removed 6 bases from V and 4 bases from J, with 12 bases in between. The length of the CDR3 is 13 residues. The DNA for the CDR3 is TGTGCCAGCAGGGCGAGCGGGGTCTATGGCTACACCTTC. It codes for CASRASGVYGYTF.

The rearrangement links TRBV9 to TRBJ2-2; TRBD2 matches 9 bases. This CDR3 region has 15 residues. Germline V CDR1 and CDR2: SGDLS, YYNGEE. Germline trimming cut 5 bases from V and 0 bases from J; bases unmatched to any gene: 2. In DNA form, the CDR3 reads TGTGCCAGCAGGGCGGGAGGGGCGAACACCGGGGAGCTGTTTTTT. It translates to CASRAGGANTGELFF.

The chain recombines TRBV19 with TRBJ2-2, with TRBD2 matching over 9 bases. V trimming: 6 bases; J trimming: 6 bases; junction bases outside the gene matches: 8. This CDR3 has 15 amino acids. Germline-derived CDR1 and CDR2 are LNHDA and SQIVND (reference sequence). The CDR3 sequence is CASSPGTSSAGELFF. CDR3 sequence (DNA): TGTGCCAGTAGCCCGGGGACTAGCAGCGCCGGGGAGCTGTTTTTT.

This chain connects TRBV27 to TRBJ2-3; D may correspond to TRBD1 or TRBD2 (5 bases each). Germline-derived CDR1 and CDR2 are MNHEY and SMNVEV (reference sequence). V was clipped by 6 bases and J by 6 bases, with 13 bases between them. This CDR3 has 13 residues. Here the CDR3 DNA reads TGTGCCAGCAGCCAGAGGGACGGGGATACGCAGTATTTT. Protein sequence: CASSQRDGDTQYF.

This chain uses TRBV30 with TRBJ2-1, with a tentative D call TRBD2 (5 bases). Germline V gene sequence: CDR1 GTSNPN, CDR2 SVGIG (reference sequence). Trimming removed 0 bases from V and 1 base from J, with 16 bases in between. The CDR3 totals 17 residues. The CDR3 region is CAWSVRSRGLSYNEQFF. DNA for the CDR3: TGTGCCTGGAGTGTACGTTCCCGGGGTCTTTCCTACAATGAGCAGTTCTTC.

The chain uses TRBV5-1 and TRBJ2-7; the D gene is possibly TRBD1 (6 bases). The CDR3 extends over 16 amino acids. Trimming took 6 bases from V and 4 from J, leaving 23 bases between them. Germline V gives CDR1 SGHRS, CDR2 YFSETQ. CDR3 amino acids: CASTNGAWEGGYEQYF. The CDR3 DNA reads as TGCGCCAGCACCAACGGGGCCTGGGAAGGGGGTTACGAGCAGTACTTC.

The rearrangement links TRBV6-5 to TRBJ2-7, with D maybe TRBD2 (6 bases). Trimming shortened V by 8 bases and J by 6 bases, and 17 bases separated the two germline ends. This CDR3 comprises 13 residues. Per the germline V gene, CDR1 is MNHEY and CDR2 is SVGAGI. This CDR3 is CASRPGVGREQYF. The CDR3 nucleotides are TGTGCCAGCCGTCCGGGAGTGGGGCGCGAGCAGTACTTC.

The V gene is TRBV9, the J gene TRBJ1-4, with D tentatively TRBD1 (6 bases). Trimming removed 1 base at V and 4 bases at J, with 8 bases between. In germline, CDR1 is SGDLS, CDR2 YYNGEE. The CDR3 extends over 14 amino acids. CDR3 sequence (DNA): TGTGCCAGCAGCGTAAGACAGGATAATGAAAAACTGTTTTTT. This translates into CASSVRQDNEKLFF.

The CDR3 region is CASSTGTDFEQYF. The CDR3 DNA reads as TGTGCCAGCAGCACCGGGACAGATTTCGAGCAGTACTTC. The chain employs TRBV7-9 and TRBJ2-7; the match to TRBD1 covers 7 bases. V dropped 5 bases and J dropped 6; count of bases not matched to a gene: 7. The CDR3 totals 13 residues. Germline assignment: CDR1 SEHNR and CDR2 FQNEAQ (reference sequence).

This clone occurred once. CDR3 in DNA: TGTGCCAGCAGTCCCGACTACTCCTACGAGCAGTACTTC. Translated, it gives CASSPDYSYEQYF. The V and J genes are TRBV6-6 and TRBJ2-7; D may be TRBD2 (5 bases). There are 13 residues in the CDR3. CDR1 is MNHNY, CDR2 SVGAGI, per germline (reference sequence). Trimming stripped 5 bases from V and 0 bases from J, with 8 bases between.

The rearrangement links TRBV27 to TRBJ2-7; no firm D call. V gave up 3 bases and J gave up 5 bases, with 2 bases separating them. Germline values: CDR1 MNHEY, CDR2 SMNVEV (reference sequence). CDR3 size: 10 residues. CDR3 sequence: CASSFHEQYF. Written as DNA, the CDR3 is TGTGCCAGCAGTTTCCACGAGCAGTACTTC.

V is TRBV5-6 and J is TRBJ1-4; 9 nucleotides align to TRBD1. CDR3 length: 17 residues. CDR1 SGHDT and CDR2 YYEEEE come from the germline V gene. Unmatched junction bases numbered 12, after V lost 5 bases and J lost 4 bases. This chain's CDR3 is CASSSDTGGLGNEKLFF. DNA of the CDR3: TGTGCCAGCAGTTCCGATACAGGGGGCCTAGGTAATGAAAAACTGTTTTTT.

This clone was picked up one time. This chain uses TRBV19 with TRBJ1-4; D uncertain. The V gene's germline CDR1 is LNHDA and CDR2 SQIVND (reference sequence). The CDR3 length is 14 residues. Trimming left V 3 bases short and J 0 bases short, with 5 bases between. The CDR3 region has the DNA TGTGCCAGTAGTATCCAGACAACTAATGAAAAACTGTTTTTT. Translated, it gives CASSIQTTNEKLFF.

This clone appeared once. The gene calls are TRBV30 and TRBJ2-5, with 8 nucleotides matching TRBD2. The DNA end is more similar to TRBJ2-7, so the J call may be wrong. Germline V gene lookup returns CDR1 GTSNPN and CDR2 SVGIG (reference sequence). The CDR3 extends over 13 amino acids. The DNA of the CDR3 is TGTGCCTGGAGTGAGGCGGGAGGCTACGAGCAGTACTTC. It is translated as CAWSEAGGYEQYF.

On this clone: In the same sample, other DNA sequences code for this CDR3. The chain combines TRBV4-3 with TRBJ2-7; maybe TRBD2 (6 bases). Trimming took off 0 bases at V and 2 bases at J, with 8 bases between the two ends. Germline V gene sequence: CDR1 LGHNA, CDR2 YSLEER. CDR3 length: 14 residues. This chain's CDR3 is CASSQEGGTYEQYF. The CDR3, as DNA: TGCGCCAGCAGCCAAGAAGGAGGGACCTACGAGCAGTACTTC.

The V and J genes are TRBV5-4 and TRBJ2-5, with no clear D. The J call is uncertain, as TRBJ2-7 better fits the DNA end. Germline values: CDR1 SGHNT, CDR2 YYREEE (reference sequence). The CDR3 sequence is 11 residues long. CDR3 DNA sequence: TGTGCCAGCCAGAAATCGGGCGAGCAGTACTTC. It translates to CASQKSGEQYF.

The chain uses TRBV2 and TRBJ1-4, with 9 bases aligning to TRBD1. The germline V gene has CDR1 SNHLY and CDR2 FYNNEI. V shed 4 bases and J 8 bases; nucleotides not matched to a gene: 8. The CDR3 runs 15 residues. The CDR3 protein is CASSGVTGGREKLFF. CDR3 DNA sequence: TGTGCCAGCAGTGGGGTAACAGGGGGCCGAGAAAAACTGTTTTTT.

This chain connects TRBV7-9 to TRBJ2-3, with 9 bases identical to TRBD1. The germline V gene has CDR1 SEHNR and CDR2 FQNEAQ (reference sequence). The V gene end was trimmed by 4 bases and the J gene end by 4 bases; junction bases not matched to a gene: 9. This CDR3 spans 16 amino acids. The DNA of the CDR3 is TGTGCCAGCAGCTCCCGGGACAGGGTTACAGCAGATACGCAGTATTTT. Translating it yields CASSSRDRVTADTQYF. Full variable domain (remainder filled in from reference TRBV7-9 and TRBJ2-3): DTGVSQNPRHKITKRGQNVTFRCDPISEHNRLYWYRQTLGQGPEFLTYFQNEAQLEKSRLLSDRFSAERPKGSFSTLEIQRTEQGDSAMYLCASSSRDRVTADTQYFGPGTRLTVL.

This clone has just one count. This chain uses TRBV9 with TRBJ2-1, with 13 bases aligning to TRBD2. This CDR3 is built from 17 residues. CDR1 is SGDLS and CDR2 is YYNGEE in the germline V gene. After removal of 3 bases from V and 5 bases from J, the junction contained 8 bases not matched to a gene. This chain's CDR3 is CASSGRPGLAGDNEQFF. DNA of the CDR3: TGTGCCAGCAGCGGACGACCCGGACTAGCGGGAGACAATGAGCAGTTCTTC.

The genes are TRBV10-3 and TRBJ1-2, with a weak D call TRBD1 (5 bases). Germline V gene lookup returns CDR1 ENHRY and CDR2 SYGVKD. This CDR3 is 14 amino acids long. The CDR3 coding sequence is TGTCGACGAACGGGGCAGCGAGCTAACTATGGCTACACCTTC. Encoded protein: CRRTGQRANYGYTF.

The V and J genes are TRBV10-3 and TRBJ2-7; D tentatively fits TRBD1 or TRBD2 (6 bases each). Per germline, CDR1 ENHRY and CDR2 SYGVKD. The CDR3 has 16 amino acids. Trimming removed 0 bases from V and 6 bases from J, with 18 bases in between. CDR3 protein: CAISESGGRISFEQYF. CDR3 DNA: TGTGCCATCAGTGAGTCGGGGGGCCGTATATCGTTCGAGCAGTACTTC.

The V gene is TRBV4-1, the J gene TRBJ2-5, with D unresolved. Germline V gene sequence: CDR1 MGHRA, CDR2 YSYEKL. The CDR3 contains 11 residues. Trimming took 2 bases from V and 13 from J, leaving 11 bases between them. CDR3 coding DNA: TGCGCCAGCAGCCAAATGGGTCGGTGGTACTTC. It codes for CASSQMGRWYF.

The chain links TRBV18 to TRBJ2-7; D could derive from TRBD1 or TRBD2 (5 bases each). CDR1 KGHSH and CDR2 LQKENI come from the germline V gene. There are 13 residues in the CDR3. Trimming cost V 4 bases and J 5 bases, with 12 bases left between them. The CDR3 DNA follows: TGTGCCAGCTCACTCGTGGGGGTTCACGAGCAGTACTTC. Protein product: CASSLVGVHEQYF.

Details on this clone: The same CDR3 is also encoded by other DNA sequences in this sample. The V call is TRBV7-9, the J call TRBJ2-7; D not resolved. CDR3 length equals 13 residues. In germline, CDR1 is SEHNR, CDR2 FQNEAQ (reference sequence). Trimming shortened V by 1 base and J by 2 bases, and 6 bases separated the two germline ends. CDR3 sequence (DNA): TGTGCCAGCAGCTTAGGAGGTCCCTACGAGCAGTACTTC. As protein: CASSLGGPYEQYF.

A remark on this clone: Given a much more abundant clone one base away, this may be a read error. At the DNA level, this CDR3 is encoded by other sequences in the same sample as well. The chain is built from TRBV7-9 and TRBJ2-7; D is ambiguous. CDR1 is SEHNR, CDR2 FQNEAQ, per germline (reference sequence). The V and J ends lost 1 base and 0 bases respectively, with 4 bases between them. The CDR3 consists of 13 residues. The CDR3 nucleotides read TGTGCCAGCAGCTTAGGCGTCTCCTACGAGCAGTACTTC. Amino acids: CASSLGVSYEQYF.